This T cell receptor beta chain was obtained from a study of T cell changes during pregnancy in multiple sclerosis. Method: immunoSEQ multiplex PCR; TCRdb's copy keeps in-frame clones and lacks some. The sample contains 55,000 to 70,000 clones, around 93% of which appear only once. Germline CDR1 and CDR2: SGHDN and FVKESK. The CDR3 is made up of 18 amino acids. The V end was cut by 0 bases, the J end by 2 bases, with 17 bases between. The rearrangement uses TRBV14 and TRBJ2-1; possibly TRBD2 for D (6 bases). This material consisted of CD4+ T cells from peripheral blood mononuclear cells, taken before pregnancy. The TCR originated in a female donor with multiple sclerosis, enrolled in a pregnancy study. This CDR3 is CASSQESRYGRTYNEQFF. CDR3 DNA: TGTGCCAGCAGCCAAGAGTCAAGGTACGGGAGAACCTACAATGAGCAGTTCTTC.